These T cell receptor beta chains were read from a single sample in a study of blood T cell repertoires in COVID-19. Produced via immunoSEQ multiplex PCR; TCRdb's table is partial and in-frame only. The sample includes 250,000 to 350,000 clones, about 90% of them seen just once. Sequencing was carried out using peripheral blood. The receptors stem from a woman in her twenties or thirties with COVID-19, enrolled during active disease. Both conserved end residues are part of each CDR3. Fields, in order: J gene, D gene, clone size, V gene, CDR3 protein, CDR3 DNA. A D gene is named only where the DNA matches it firmly. Expanded clones get a size class; other rows say once, few or many, or leave the size out.

TRBJ2-7,TRBD2,.,TRBV6-2/TRBV6-3,CASSYSRRGVSYEQYF,TGTGCCAGCAGTTACTCGAGGCGGGGGGTTTCCTACGAGCAGTACTTC
TRBJ1-4,.,once,TRBV6-1,CASSEAGLRGEKLFF,TGTGCCAGCAGTGAAGCAGGGTTAAGGGGTGAAAAACTGTTTTTT
TRBJ2-1,TRBD2,.,TRBV27,CASQTSGSSYNEQFF,TGTGCCAGTCAGACTAGCGGGAGTTCCTACAATGAGCAGTTCTTC
TRBJ1-5,TRBD1,.,TRBV7-2,CASSPGQGSNQPQHF,TGTGCCAGCAGCCCCGGACAGGGGAGCAATCAGCCCCAGCATTTT
TRBJ1-6,.,.,TRBV11-2,CASSTTRNSPLHF,TGTGCCAGCAGCACGACACGTAATTCACCCCTCCACTTT
TRBJ2-7,.,.,TRBV19,CASSIGAGTYEQYF,TGTGCCAGTAGTATAGGGGCGGGCACCTACGAGCAGTACTTC
TRBJ2-1,TRBD2,.,TRBV9,CASSVAPTGTSVLNEQFF,TGTGCCAGCAGCGTAGCCCCGACCGGGACTAGTGTGTTAAATGAGCAGTTCTTC
TRBJ1-5,TRBD1,.,TRBV12-5,CASGLPKTGINQPQHF,TGTGCTAGTGGTCTACCCAAGACAGGGATTAATCAGCCCCAGCATTTT
TRBJ1-1,.,.,TRBV6-2/TRBV6-3,CASSQVLNTEAFF,TGTGCCAGCAGTCAGGTCCTGAACACTGAAGCTTTCTTT
TRBJ1-2,TRBD1,.,TRBV7-9,CASSLIFGTAANYGYTF,TGTGCCAGCAGCTTAATATTCGGGACAGCTGCTAACTATGGCTACACCTTC
TRBJ1-3,.,.,TRBV21-1,CASSSRLCSGNTIYF,TGTGCCAGCAGCTCGCGACTGTGCTCTGGAAACACCATATATTTT
TRBJ2-7,.,once,TRBV5-1,CASSPGTQIAYEQYF,TGCGCCAGCAGCCCCGGGACTCAAATCGCCTACGAGCAGTACTTC
TRBJ2-7,TRBD1,.,TRBV19,CASSIVAGTAYEQYF,TGTGCCAGTAGTATTGTGGCCGGGACAGCCTACGAGCAGTACTTC